This TCR beta chain appears in the sequencing data of a study of regulatory T cells in long-lasting Graves disease. At least ten counts were recorded for this clonotype. The antigen is undetermined. Germline values: CDR1 SGHKS, CDR2 YYEKEE (reference sequence). The CDR3 is 16 amino acids. V was trimmed by 1 base and J by 0 bases, leaving 11 bases between them. Overall study findings and caveats: Persistent disease exhibited a predilection for TRBV28, TRBJ1-2 and TRBJ2-5. Sampling was limited to peripheral blood rather than thyroid tissue.

TCR beta libraries were built with iRepertoire HTBI primers and Arm-PCR of CDR3 regions. Per the original data handling: The study identified under 80 TRBV and 13 to 15 TRBJ segments across samples. A single record per CDR3 protein comes from TCRdb applying MiXCR to the multiplex PCR reads. TCRdb, not the original authors, processed these V and J calls. The sample shows around 250,000 distinct CDR3 sequences, roughly 21% of them seen only once. The sample's time point: newly diagnosed GD, antithyroid drugs for less than 3 months. From RNA extracted from PBMCs, the TCR library was made. Roughly 10 milliliters of peripheral blood went into EDTA tubes.

The chain carries TRBV5-5 and TRBJ1-3, with a tentative D call TRBD1 (6 bases). The clonotype originates from a female donor with Graves disease. The sample consisted of peripheral blood mononuclear cells (PBMCs), taken at new diagnosis, from a patient treated with antithyroid drugs. The CDR3 DNA reads TGTGCCAGCAGCTTGCAGACAGGAGTCTCTGGAAACACCATATATTTT. It translates to CASSLQTGVSGNTIYF.